These 19 T cell receptor beta chains were all obtained from the same sample, sequenced in a study of T cells in Graves' hyperthyroidism and ophthalmopathy. The CDR3 regions of TCR beta were amplified from RNA transcripts. The study used the HTBI primer set for a first-round RT-PCR of the TCR CDR3. MiXCR, run by TCRdb on the multiplex PCR reads, gives a single entry per CDR3 protein. This table has around 610,000 distinct CDR3 sequences, roughly 15% appearing once. Sequenced input: blood. The origin of the receptors is a woman aged 40 to 50 with Graves' ophthalmopathy.

This clonotype was detected many times. Here the CDR3 DNA reads TGCAGTGCTCGACTAGCGGGAGTCGAGGAGACCCAGTACTTC. This translates into CSARLAGVEETQYF. The chain couples TRBV20-1 to TRBJ2-5, with 12 bases lining up with TRBD2. The germline V gene has CDR1 DFQATT and CDR2 SNEGSKA (reference sequence). The CDR3 covers 14 residues. Unmatched junction bases numbered 6, after V lost 5 bases and J lost 5 bases.

This clonotype was counted at least ten times. The V gene is TRBV12-3 or TRBV12-4, the J gene TRBJ1-6; TRBD1 agrees at 9 bases. V dropped 6 bases and J dropped 10; count of bases not matched to a gene: 10. The CDR3 spans 15 residues. CDR3 amino acids: CASRLTGTGNSPLHF. CDR3 DNA sequence: TGTGCCAGCAGATTGACCGGGACAGGGAACTCACCCCTCCACTTT.

This clonotype appeared many times. The chain joins TRBV12-3 or TRBV12-4 to TRBJ1-1; the D is unclear. V lost 3 bases to trimming and J lost 1 base, with 9 bases between them. The CDR3 covers 14 residues. The CDR3 coding sequence is TGTGCCAGCAGTTTCGGTGACGGGAACACTGAAGCTTTCTTT. Its protein product is CASSFGDGNTEAFF.

This clonotype was recorded at least ten times. The gene calls are TRBV10-3 and TRBJ1-3; 8 positions agree with TRBD1. Unmatched junction bases numbered 8, after V lost 0 bases and J lost 4 bases. The length of the CDR3 is 17 residues. Per the germline V gene, CDR1 is ENHRY and CDR2 is SYGVKD. The CDR3 here is CAISESALDRDGNTIYF. The CDR3 nucleotides are TGTGCCATCAGTGAGTCGGCTTTGGACAGGGACGGAAACACCATATATTTT.

This clonotype was recorded many times. The CDR3 loop is CASSYSFGATYEQYF. The CDR3 region has the DNA TGTGCCAGCAGTTACTCGTTTGGGGCGACCTACGAGCAGTACTTC. J is TRBJ2-7 and V is TRBV6-2 or TRBV6-3, with D maybe TRBD1 (5 bases). In germline, CDR1 is MNHEY, CDR2 SVGEGT. Trimming left V 0 bases short and J 2 bases short, with 11 bases between. The CDR3 loop spans 15 amino acids.

The table lists this clonotype with many counts. The genes are TRBV15 and TRBJ1-2; tentatively, D is TRBD1 (6 bases). The germline V gene encodes CDR1 LNHNV and CDR2 YYDKDF (reference sequence). Trimming shortened V by 0 bases and J by 7 bases, and 18 bases separated the two germline ends. The CDR3 has 16 amino acids. The CDR3 nucleotides read TGTGCCACCAGCAGAGAAATAGAAGCGGTAGGGGGTGGCTACACCTTC. This gives the protein CATSREIEAVGGGYTF.

The sample holds many counts of this clonotype. This sequence joins TRBV14 and TRBJ2-7, with a possible D match to TRBD1 (6 bases). Trimming removed 2 bases from V and 2 bases from J, with 7 bases in between. This CDR3 contains 13 residues. Germline CDR1 is SGHDN and CDR2 is FVKESK. CDR3 amino acids: CASSQTGTYEQYF. The CDR3 DNA reads TGTGCCAGCAGCCAAACAGGGACCTACGAGCAGTACTTC.

This clonotype was seen a few times. The CDR3 protein is CASSFGQTGNTEAFF. DNA for the CDR3: TGTGCCAGCAGCTTTGGACAGACAGGGAACACTGAAGCTTTCTTT. The chain carries TRBV7-9 and TRBJ1-1; D may be TRBD1 (6 bases). The CDR3 totals 15 residues. CDR1 SEHNR and CDR2 FQNEAQ come from the germline V gene (reference sequence). Trimming cost V 3 bases and J 1 base, with 12 bases left between them.

The sample holds many counts of this clonotype. V gene TRBV7-2 combines with J gene TRBJ1-1, with 7 nucleotides matching TRBD1. The J segment lost 1 base and the V segment lost 0 bases, leaving 11 bases of the junction unmatched. The CDR3 extends over 18 amino acids. Per the germline V gene, CDR1 is SGHTA and CDR2 is FQGNSA. CDR3: CASSLAVAAGGSNTEAFF. CDR3 bases: TGTGCCAGCAGCTTAGCGGTAGCGGCAGGGGGATCGAACACTGAAGCTTTCTTT. Variable domain in full (rest from reference TRBV7-2 and TRBJ1-1): GAGVSQSPSNKVTEKGKDVELRCDPISGHTALYWYRQSLGQGLEFLIYFQGNSAPDKSGLPSDRFSAERTGGSVSTLTIQRTQQEDSAVYLCASSLAVAAGGSNTEAFFGQGTRLTVV.

This clonotype was found many times. This chain uses TRBV5-1 with TRBJ2-7; TRBD1 matches 7 bases. This CDR3 region has 14 residues. Germline-derived CDR1 and CDR2 are SGHRS and YFSETQ. The J segment lost 3 bases and the V segment lost 4 bases, leaving 7 bases of the junction unmatched. Here the CDR3 DNA reads TGCGCCAGCAGCCCGGGACAGCCTATCTACGAGCAGTACTTC. As protein: CASSPGQPIYEQYF.

On this clonotype: One end of the junction fails to match germline, which may point to a read error. This chain joins TRBV24-1 and TRBJ2-5; 13 nucleotides agree with TRBD2. CDR3 length: 14 residues. The germline gives CDR1 KGHDR, CDR2 SFDVKD. The DNA of the CDR3 is TGTGCCACCAGTGATTTTGGACTAGCGGGAGTTCAGGACTTC. Amino acid sequence: CATSDFGLAGVQDF.

This clonotype came up many times. This rearrangement joins TRBV27 to TRBJ2-7, with D perhaps matching TRBD2 (5 bases). CDR1 and CDR2 from the germline V gene are MNHEY and SMNVEV (reference sequence). V gave up 8 bases and J gave up 0 bases, with 17 bases separating them. The CDR3 totals 15 residues. The CDR3 here is CASPSFSASSYEQYF. The CDR3 region has the DNA TGTGCCAGCCCTTCCTTTAGCGCGAGCTCCTACGAGCAGTACTTC.

This clonotype was detected ten times or more. The chain uses TRBV9 and TRBJ1-3; TRBD1 matches at 7 bases. Trimming took 2 bases from V and 2 from J; bases not matched to a gene: 4. This CDR3 region has 15 residues. Germline values: CDR1 SGDLS, CDR2 YYNGEE. CDR3 amino acids: CASSVVGQTGNTIYF. The CDR3 DNA follows: TGTGCCAGCAGCGTTGTGGGACAGACTGGAAACACCATATATTTT.

This clonotype showed up many times. DNA of the CDR3: TGTGCCAGCAGCCTCGACAAAACGGGTATCCACGAGCAGTACTTC. This gives the protein CASSLDKTGIHEQYF. The chain employs TRBV7-8 and TRBJ2-7; no clear D gene. The CDR3 consists of 15 residues. V dropped 5 bases and J dropped 5 bases, with 19 bases sitting between them. Germline CDR1 and CDR2: SGHVS and FQNEAQ.

V and J are TRBV4-3 and TRBJ2-7, with TRBD2 matching over 7 bases. With V trimmed by 5 bases and J by 0 bases, 7 bases remained unmatched. The CDR3 is 15 residues long. CDR1 and CDR2 from the germline V gene are LGHNA and YSLEER. CDR3 DNA sequence: TGCGCCAGCAGCTTGAGGCGCGGGAGCTCCTACGAGCAGTACTTC. This gives the protein CASSLRRGSSYEQYF.

This clonotype showed up many times. CDR3 sequence reads: CASSDRGASSPLHF. CDR3 DNA sequence: TGTGCCAGCAGCGACAGGGGGGCTTCTTCACCCCTCCACTTT. The genes are TRBV6-1 and TRBJ1-6, with 9 nucleotides matching TRBD1. V lost 6 bases to trimming and J lost 9 bases; unmatched junction nucleotides: 6. The CDR3 loop spans 14 amino acids. Per the germline V gene, CDR1 is MNHNS and CDR2 is SASEGT.

The count of this clonotype is one. This chain uses TRBV5-1 with TRBJ2-7; 8 bases map to TRBD1. Germline V gives CDR1 SGHRS, CDR2 YFSETQ. V dropped 0 bases and J dropped 4; count of bases not matched to a gene: 15. This CDR3 contains 18 residues. The CDR3 DNA is TGCGCCAGCAGCTTGGCCTTTCGGGAGCGGCAGGGGGCTTACGAGCAGTACTTC. Translating gives CASSLAFRERQGAYEQYF.

This clonotype has just a few counts. The rearrangement joins TRBV20-1 to TRBJ1-2; D is unresolved. Germline CDR1 is DFQATT and CDR2 is SNEGSKA (reference sequence). V lost 5 bases, J lost 6 bases, and 13 bases lay in between. The CDR3 contains 12 residues. CDR3 nucleotide sequence: TGCAGTGCTTCCCCTGTCGGGGATGGCTACACCTTC. Its translation: CSASPVGDGYTF.

This clonotype was detected many times. This chain links TRBV7-2 with TRBJ2-5; 10 bases match TRBD1. The CDR3 totals 16 residues. Germline V gene data show CDR1 as SGHTA and CDR2 as FQGNSA. V trimming: 2 bases; J trimming: 4 bases; junction bases outside the gene matches: 7. The CDR3 sequence is CASSLWRQGAGETQYF. The CDR3 coding sequence is TGTGCCAGCAGCTTATGGCGACAGGGGGCGGGAGAGACCCAGTACTTC.